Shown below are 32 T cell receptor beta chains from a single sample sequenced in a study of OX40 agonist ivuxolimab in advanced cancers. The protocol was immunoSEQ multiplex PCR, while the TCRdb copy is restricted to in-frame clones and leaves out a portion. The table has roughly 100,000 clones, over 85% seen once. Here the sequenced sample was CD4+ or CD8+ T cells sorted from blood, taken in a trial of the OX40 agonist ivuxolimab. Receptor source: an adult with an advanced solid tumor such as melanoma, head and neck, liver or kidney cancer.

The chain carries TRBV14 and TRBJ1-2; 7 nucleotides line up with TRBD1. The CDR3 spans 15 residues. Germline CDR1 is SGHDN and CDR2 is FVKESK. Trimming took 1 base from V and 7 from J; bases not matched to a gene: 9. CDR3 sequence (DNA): TGTGCCAGCAGCCAAGTAGACAGGGTGTCGGCTGGCTACACCTTC. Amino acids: CASSQVDRVSAGYTF.

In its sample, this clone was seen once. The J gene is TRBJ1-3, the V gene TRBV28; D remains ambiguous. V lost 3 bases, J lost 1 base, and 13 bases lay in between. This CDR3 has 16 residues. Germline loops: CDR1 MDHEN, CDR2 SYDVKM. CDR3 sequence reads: CASSFRVRRSGNTIYF. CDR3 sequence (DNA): TGTGCCAGCAGTTTCCGGGTCCGTCGATCTGGAAACACCATATATTTT.

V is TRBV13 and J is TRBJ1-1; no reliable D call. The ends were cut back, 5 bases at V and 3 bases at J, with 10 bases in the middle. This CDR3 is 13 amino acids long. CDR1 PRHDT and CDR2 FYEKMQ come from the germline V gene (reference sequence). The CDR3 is CASSLDPDTEAFF. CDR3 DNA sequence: TGTGCCAGCAGCCTGGACCCCGACACTGAAGCTTTCTTT.

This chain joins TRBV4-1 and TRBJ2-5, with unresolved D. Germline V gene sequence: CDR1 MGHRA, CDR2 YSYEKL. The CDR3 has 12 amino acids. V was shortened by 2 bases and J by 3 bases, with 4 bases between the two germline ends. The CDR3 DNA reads TGCGCCAGCAGCCAAAAAGAAGAGACCCAGTACTTC. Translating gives CASSQKEETQYF.

The CDR3 protein is CASSTYSGGAHEQFF. CDR3 nucleotide sequence: TGTGCCAGCAGTACCTATAGCGGGGGGGCCCATGAGCAGTTCTTC. This chain connects TRBV28 to TRBJ2-1; 11 bases agree with TRBD2. This CDR3 has 15 amino acids. The germline CDR1 and CDR2 sequences are MDHEN and SYDVKM. J lost 8 bases, V lost 5 bases, and 8 bases had no gene match.

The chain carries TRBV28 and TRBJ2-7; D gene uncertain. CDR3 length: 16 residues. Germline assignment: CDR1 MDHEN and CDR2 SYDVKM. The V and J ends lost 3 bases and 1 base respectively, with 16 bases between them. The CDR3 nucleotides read TGTGCCAGCAGTTTTTCCCTGGCAGGCCTATCCTACGAGCAGTACTTC. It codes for CASSFSLAGLSYEQYF.

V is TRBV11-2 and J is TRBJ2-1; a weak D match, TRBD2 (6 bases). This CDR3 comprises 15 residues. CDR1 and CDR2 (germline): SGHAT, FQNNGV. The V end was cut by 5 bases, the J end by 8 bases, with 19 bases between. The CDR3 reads CASSRGGNLGDEQFF. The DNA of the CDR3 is TGTGCCAGCAGCCGTGGGGGGAATCTAGGAGATGAGCAGTTCTTC.

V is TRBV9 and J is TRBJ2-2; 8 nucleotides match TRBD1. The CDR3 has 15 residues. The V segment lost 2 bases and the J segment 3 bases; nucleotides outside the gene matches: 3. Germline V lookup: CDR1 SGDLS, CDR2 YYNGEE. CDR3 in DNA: TGTGCCAGCAGCGTGACAGGGGCCGACACCGGGGAGCTGTTTTTT. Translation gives CASSVTGADTGELFF.

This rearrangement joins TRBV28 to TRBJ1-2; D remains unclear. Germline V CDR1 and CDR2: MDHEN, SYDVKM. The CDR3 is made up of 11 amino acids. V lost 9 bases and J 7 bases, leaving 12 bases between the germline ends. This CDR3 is CASGPPVGYTF. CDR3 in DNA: TGTGCCAGTGGTCCCCCGGTTGGCTACACCTTC.

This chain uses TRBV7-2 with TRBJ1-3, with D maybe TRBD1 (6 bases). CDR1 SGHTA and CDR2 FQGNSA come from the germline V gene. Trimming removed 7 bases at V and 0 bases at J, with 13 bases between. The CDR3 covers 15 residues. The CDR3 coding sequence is TGTGCCAGCACTCTCACAGGGAGCTCTGGAAACACCATATATTTT. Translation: CASTLTGSSGNTIYF.

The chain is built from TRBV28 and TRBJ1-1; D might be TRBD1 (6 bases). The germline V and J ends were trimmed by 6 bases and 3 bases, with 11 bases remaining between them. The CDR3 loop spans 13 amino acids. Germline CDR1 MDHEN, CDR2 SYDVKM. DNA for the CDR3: TGTGCCAGCAGGAAGGGGGGGGACACTGAAGCTTTCTTT. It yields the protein CASRKGGDTEAFF.

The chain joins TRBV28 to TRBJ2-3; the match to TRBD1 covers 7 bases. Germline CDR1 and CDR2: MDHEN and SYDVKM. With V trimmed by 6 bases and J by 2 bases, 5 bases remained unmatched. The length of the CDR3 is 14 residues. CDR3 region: CASSQGQHTDTQYF. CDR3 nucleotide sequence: TGTGCCAGCAGCCAGGGACAGCACACAGATACGCAGTATTTT.

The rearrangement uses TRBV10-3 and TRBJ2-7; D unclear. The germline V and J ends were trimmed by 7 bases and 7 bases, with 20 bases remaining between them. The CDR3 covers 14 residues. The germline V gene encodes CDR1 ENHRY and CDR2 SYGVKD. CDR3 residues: CAITPTRKLEEQYF. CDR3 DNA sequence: TGTGCCATCACTCCGACCAGGAAGCTTGAGGAGCAGTACTTC.

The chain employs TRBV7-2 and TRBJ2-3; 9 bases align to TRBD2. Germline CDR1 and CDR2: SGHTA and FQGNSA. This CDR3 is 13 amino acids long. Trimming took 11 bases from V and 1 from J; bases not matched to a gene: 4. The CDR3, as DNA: TGTGCCTCAGAGCGGGGGGGCACAGATACGCAGTATTTT. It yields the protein CASERGGTDTQYF.

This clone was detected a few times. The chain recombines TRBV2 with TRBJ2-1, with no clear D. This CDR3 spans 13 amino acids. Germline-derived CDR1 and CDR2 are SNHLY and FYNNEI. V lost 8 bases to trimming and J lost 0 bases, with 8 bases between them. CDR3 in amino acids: CASGSVSYNEQFF. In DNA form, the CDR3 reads TGTGCCAGCGGATCGGTCTCCTACAATGAGCAGTTCTTC.

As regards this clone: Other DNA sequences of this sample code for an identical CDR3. CDR3 nucleotide sequence: TGTGCCAGCAGCTTGACAGGGGGCGATGAAAAACTGTTTTTT. Encoded protein: CASSLTGGDEKLFF. The rearrangement links TRBV5-6 to TRBJ1-4; 9 nucleotides match TRBD1. The V and J ends lost 1 base and 6 bases, in that order; junction bases with no gene match: 1. The V gene's germline CDR1 is SGHDT and CDR2 YYEEEE. The CDR3 is 14 residues long.

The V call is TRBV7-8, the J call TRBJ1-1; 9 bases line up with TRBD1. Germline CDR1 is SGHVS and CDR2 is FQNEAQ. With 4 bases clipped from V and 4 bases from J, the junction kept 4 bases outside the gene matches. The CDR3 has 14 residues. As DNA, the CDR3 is TGTGCCAGCAGCTACGGGACAGGGCCCACTGAAGCTTTCTTT. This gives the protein CASSYGTGPTEAFF.

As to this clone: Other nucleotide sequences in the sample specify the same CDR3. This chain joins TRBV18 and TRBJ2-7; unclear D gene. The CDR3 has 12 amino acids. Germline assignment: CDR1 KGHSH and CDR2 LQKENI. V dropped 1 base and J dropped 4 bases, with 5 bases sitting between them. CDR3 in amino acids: CASSPQEYEQYF. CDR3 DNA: TGTGCCAGCTCACCACAGGAGTACGAGCAGTACTTC.

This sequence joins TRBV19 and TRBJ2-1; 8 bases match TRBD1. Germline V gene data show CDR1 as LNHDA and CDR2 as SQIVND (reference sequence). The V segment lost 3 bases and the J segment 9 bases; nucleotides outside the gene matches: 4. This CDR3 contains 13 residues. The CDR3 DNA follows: TGTGCCAGTAGTATCGGACAGGGCACTGAGCAGTTCTTC. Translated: CASSIGQGTEQFF.

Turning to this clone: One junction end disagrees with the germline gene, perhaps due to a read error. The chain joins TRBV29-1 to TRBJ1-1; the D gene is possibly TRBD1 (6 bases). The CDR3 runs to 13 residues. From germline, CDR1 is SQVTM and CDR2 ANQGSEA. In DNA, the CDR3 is TGCAGCGCTGAACAGGGTTCGAACACTGAAGCTTTCTTT. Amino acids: CSAEQGSNTEAFF.

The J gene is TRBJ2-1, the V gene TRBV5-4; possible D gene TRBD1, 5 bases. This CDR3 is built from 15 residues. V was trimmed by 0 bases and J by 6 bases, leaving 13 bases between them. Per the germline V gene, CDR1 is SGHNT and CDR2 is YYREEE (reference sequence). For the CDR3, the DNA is TGTGCCAGCAGCTTGGTTCAGGGTTCGGGCAATGAGCAGTTCTTC. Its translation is CASSLVQGSGNEQFF.

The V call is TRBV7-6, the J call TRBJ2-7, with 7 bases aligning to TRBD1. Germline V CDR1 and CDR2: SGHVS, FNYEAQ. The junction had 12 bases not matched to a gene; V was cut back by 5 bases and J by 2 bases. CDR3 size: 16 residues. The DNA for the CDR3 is TGTGCCAGCAGCCCTAGGACAGGCAGCTATCCCTACGAGCAGTACTTC. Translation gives CASSPRTGSYPYEQYF.

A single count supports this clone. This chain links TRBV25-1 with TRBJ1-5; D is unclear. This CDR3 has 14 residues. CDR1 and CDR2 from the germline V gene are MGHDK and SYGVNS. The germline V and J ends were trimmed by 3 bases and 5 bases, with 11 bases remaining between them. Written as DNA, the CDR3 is TGTGCCAGCAGTGATAGAGGGAACCATCAGCCCCAGCATTTT. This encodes CASSDRGNHQPQHF.

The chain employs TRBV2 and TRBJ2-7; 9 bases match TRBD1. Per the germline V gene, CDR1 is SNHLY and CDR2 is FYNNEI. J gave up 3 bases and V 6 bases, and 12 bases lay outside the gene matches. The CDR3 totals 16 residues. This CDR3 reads CASRSPTGQGFYEQYF. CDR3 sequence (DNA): TGTGCCAGCAGATCCCCAACGGGACAGGGCTTCTACGAGCAGTACTTC.

The chain's CDR3 is CSVDVGNTIYF. The DNA of the CDR3 is TGCAGCGTTGATGTTGGAAACACCATATATTTT. The chain combines TRBV29-1 with TRBJ1-3; D call uncertain. This CDR3 is 11 amino acids long. Germline V CDR1 and CDR2: SQVTM, ANQGSEA. V lost 3 bases and J 3 bases, leaving 3 bases between the germline ends.

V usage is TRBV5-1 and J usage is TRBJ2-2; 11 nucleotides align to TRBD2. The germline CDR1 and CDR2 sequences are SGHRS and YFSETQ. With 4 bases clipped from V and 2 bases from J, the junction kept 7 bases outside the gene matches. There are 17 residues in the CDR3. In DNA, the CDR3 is TGCGCCAGCAGCCCGACTAGCGGGGCCCCCAACACCGGGGAGCTGTTTTTT. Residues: CASSPTSGAPNTGELFF.

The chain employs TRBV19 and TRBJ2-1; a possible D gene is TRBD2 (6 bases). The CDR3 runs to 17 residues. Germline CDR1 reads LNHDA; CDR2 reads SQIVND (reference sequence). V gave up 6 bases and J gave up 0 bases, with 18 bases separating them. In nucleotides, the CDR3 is TGTGCCAGTAGCCCTGGAGGGGCCTTAGGCTCCTACAATGAGCAGTTCTTC. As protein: CASSPGGALGSYNEQFF.

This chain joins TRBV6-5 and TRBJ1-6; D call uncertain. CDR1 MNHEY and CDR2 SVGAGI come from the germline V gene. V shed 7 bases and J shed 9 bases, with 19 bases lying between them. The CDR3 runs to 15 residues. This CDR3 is CASTRKGAFSSPLHF. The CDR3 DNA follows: TGTGCCAGCACCCGGAAAGGAGCATTCAGTTCACCCCTCCACTTT.

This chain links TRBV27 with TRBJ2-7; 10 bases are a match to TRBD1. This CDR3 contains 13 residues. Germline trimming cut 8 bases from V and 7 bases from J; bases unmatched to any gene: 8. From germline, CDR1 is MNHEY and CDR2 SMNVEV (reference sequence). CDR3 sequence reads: CASGRDRGWEQYF. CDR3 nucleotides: TGTGCCAGCGGCCGGGACAGGGGTTGGGAGCAGTACTTC.

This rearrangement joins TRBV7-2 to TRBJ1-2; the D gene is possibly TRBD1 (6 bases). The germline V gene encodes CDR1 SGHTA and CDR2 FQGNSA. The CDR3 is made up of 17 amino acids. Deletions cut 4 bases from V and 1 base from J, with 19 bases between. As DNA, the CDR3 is TGTGCCAGCAGCTCCCAGGTTGGGGGCACTCTTAACTATGGCTACACCTTC. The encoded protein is CASSSQVGGTLNYGYTF.

CDR3 amino acids: CASSPVQGADTQYF. The CDR3 coding sequence is TGTGCCAGCAGCCCCGTGCAGGGGGCAGATACGCAGTATTTT. The rearrangement joins TRBV27 to TRBJ2-3; 7 bases align to TRBD1. The CDR3 is 14 residues long. Trimming at V came to 6 bases and at J to 4 bases, leaving 7 bases not matched to a gene. Germline V CDR1 and CDR2: MNHEY, SMNVEV (reference sequence).

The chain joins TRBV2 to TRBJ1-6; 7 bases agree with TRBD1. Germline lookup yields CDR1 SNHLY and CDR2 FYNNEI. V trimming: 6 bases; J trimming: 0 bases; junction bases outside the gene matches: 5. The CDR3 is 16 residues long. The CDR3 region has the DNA TGTGCCAGCAGAGCGGACAGGAACTCCTATAATTCACCCCTCCACTTT. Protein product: CASRADRNSYNSPLHF.